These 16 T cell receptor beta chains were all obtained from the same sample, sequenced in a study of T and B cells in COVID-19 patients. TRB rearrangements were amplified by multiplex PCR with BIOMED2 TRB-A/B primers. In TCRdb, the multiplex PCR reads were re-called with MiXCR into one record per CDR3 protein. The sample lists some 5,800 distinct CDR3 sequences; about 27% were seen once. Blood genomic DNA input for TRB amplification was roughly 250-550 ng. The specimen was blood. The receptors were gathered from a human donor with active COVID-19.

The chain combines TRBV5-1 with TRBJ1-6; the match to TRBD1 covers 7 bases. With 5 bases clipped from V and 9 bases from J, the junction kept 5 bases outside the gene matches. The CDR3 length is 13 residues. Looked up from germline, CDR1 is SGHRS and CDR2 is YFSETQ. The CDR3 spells CASRGQEPSPLHF. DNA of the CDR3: TGCGCCAGCAGAGGACAGGAGCCTTCACCCCTCCACTTT. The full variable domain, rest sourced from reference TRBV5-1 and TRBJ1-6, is KAGVTQTPRYLIKTRGQQVTLSCSPISGHRSVSWYQQTPGQGLQFLFEYFSETQRNKGNFPGRFSGRQFSNSRSEMNVSTLELGDSALYLCASRGQEPSPLHFGNGTRLTVT.

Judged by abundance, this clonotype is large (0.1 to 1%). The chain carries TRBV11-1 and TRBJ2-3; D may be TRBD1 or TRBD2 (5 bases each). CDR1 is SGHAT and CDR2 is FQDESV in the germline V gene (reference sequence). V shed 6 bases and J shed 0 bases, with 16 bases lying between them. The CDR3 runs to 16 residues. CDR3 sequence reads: CASSHRQLASTDTQYF. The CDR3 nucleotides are TGTGCCAGCAGTCACCGACAGCTAGCTAGCACAGATACGCAGTATTTT.

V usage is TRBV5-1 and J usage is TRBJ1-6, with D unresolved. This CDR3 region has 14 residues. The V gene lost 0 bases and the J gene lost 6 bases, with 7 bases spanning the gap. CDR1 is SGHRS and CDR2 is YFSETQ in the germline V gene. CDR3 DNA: TGCGCCAGCAGCTTGGGGCAGAGTAATTCACCCCTCCACTTT. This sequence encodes CASSLGQSNSPLHF.

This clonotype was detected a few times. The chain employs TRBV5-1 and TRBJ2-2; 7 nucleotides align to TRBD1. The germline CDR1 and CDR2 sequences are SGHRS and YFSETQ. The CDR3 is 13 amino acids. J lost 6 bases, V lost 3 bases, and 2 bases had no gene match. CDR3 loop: CASSSQGPGELFF. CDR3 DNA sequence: TGCGCCAGCAGCTCACAGGGGCCCGGGGAGCTGTTTTTT.

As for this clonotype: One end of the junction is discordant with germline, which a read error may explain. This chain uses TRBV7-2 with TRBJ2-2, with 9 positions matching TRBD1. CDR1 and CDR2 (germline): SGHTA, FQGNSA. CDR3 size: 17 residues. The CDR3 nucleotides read TGTGCCAGCAGCCGAAACTGGGACAGGGAGGCCACCGGGGGGCTGTTTTTT. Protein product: CASSRNWDREATGGLFF.

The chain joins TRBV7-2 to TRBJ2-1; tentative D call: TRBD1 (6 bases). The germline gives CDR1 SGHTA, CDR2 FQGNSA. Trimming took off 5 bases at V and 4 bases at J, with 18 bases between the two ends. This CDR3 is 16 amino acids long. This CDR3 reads CASSASLGTNYNEQFF. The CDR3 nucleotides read TGTGCCAGCAGCGCTAGCCTCGGGACAAATTACAATGAGCAGTTCTTC. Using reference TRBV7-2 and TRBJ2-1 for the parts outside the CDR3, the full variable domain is GAGVSQSPSNKVTEKGKDVELRCDPISGHTALYWYRQSLGQGLEFLIYFQGNSAPDKSGLPSDRFSAERTGGSVSTLTIQRTQQEDSAVYLCASSASLGTNYNEQFFGPGTRLTVL.

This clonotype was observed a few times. The CDR3 loop reads CASSLGGRTEAFF. CDR3 DNA: TGTGCCAGCAGTTTAGGGGGCCGAACTGAAGCTTTCTTT. The V gene is TRBV27, the J gene TRBJ1-1; perhaps TRBD1 as D (6 bases). The V end lost 2 bases, the J end lost 5 bases, and 9 bases lay between the germline ends. Germline loops: CDR1 MNHEY, CDR2 SMNVEV (reference sequence). This CDR3 spans 13 amino acids.

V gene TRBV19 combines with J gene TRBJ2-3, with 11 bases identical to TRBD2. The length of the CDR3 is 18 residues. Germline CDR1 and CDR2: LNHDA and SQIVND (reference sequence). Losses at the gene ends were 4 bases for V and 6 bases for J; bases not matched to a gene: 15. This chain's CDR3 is CASSTSRLAGSLGDTQYF. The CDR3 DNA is TGTGCCAGTAGTACTTCACGACTAGCGGGGTCCCTCGGGGATACGCAGTATTTT.

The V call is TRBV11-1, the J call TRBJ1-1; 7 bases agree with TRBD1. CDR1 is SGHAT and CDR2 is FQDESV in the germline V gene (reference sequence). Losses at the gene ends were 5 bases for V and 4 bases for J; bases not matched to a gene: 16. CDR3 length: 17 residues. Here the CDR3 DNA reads TGTGCCAGCAGCCACAGGACAGGATTCAACCGAGTCACTGAAGCTTTCTTT. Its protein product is CASSHRTGFNRVTEAFF.

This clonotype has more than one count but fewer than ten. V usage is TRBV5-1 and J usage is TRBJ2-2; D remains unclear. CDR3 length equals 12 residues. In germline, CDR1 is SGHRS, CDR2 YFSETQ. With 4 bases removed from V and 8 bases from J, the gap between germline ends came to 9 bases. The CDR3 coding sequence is TGCGCCAGCAGCCTGAACCCTGGGGAGCTGTTTTTT. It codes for CASSLNPGELFF.

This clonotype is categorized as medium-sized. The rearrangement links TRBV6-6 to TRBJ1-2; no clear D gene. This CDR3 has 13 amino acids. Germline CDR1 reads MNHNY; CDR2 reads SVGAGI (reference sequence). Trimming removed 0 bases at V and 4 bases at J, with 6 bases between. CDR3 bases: TGTGCCAGCAGTTACTCGGACTCCTATGGCTACACCTTC. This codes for CASSYSDSYGYTF.

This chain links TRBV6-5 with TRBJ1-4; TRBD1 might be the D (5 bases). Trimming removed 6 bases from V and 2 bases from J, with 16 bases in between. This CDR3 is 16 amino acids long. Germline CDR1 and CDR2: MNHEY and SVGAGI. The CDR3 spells CASSFDPGATNEKLFF. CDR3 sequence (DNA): TGTGCCAGCAGCTTCGACCCTGGGGCGACTAATGAAAAACTGTTTTTT.

In nucleotides, the CDR3 is TGTGCCACAGGGGACAGTTACAATGAGCAGTTCTTC. This codes for CATGDSYNEQFF. The V and J genes are TRBV6-2 or TRBV6-3 and TRBJ2-1; 7 bases map to TRBD1. This CDR3 is 12 amino acids long. V lost 10 bases and J lost 4; bases outside the gene matches: 4. CDR1 is MNHEY and CDR2 is SVGEGT in the germline V gene.

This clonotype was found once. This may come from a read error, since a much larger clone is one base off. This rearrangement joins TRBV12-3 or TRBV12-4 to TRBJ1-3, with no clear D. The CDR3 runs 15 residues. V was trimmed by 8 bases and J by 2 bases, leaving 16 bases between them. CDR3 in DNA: TGTGCCAGCCGAAACTCAGGAAACCCTGGAAACACCATATATTTT. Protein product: CASRNSGNPGNTIYF.

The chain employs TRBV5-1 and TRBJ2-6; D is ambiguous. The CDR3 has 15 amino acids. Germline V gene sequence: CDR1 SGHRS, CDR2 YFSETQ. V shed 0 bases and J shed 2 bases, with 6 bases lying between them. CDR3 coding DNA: TGCGCCAGCAGCTTGGGGGGTCCTGGGGCCAACGTCCTGACTTTC. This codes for CASSLGGPGANVLTF.

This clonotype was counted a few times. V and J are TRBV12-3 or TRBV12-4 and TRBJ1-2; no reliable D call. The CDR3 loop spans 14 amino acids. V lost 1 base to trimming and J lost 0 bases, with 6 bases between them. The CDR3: CASSLGQPNYGYTF. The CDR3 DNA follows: TGTGCCAGCAGTTTAGGGCAGCCTAACTATGGCTACACCTTC.